What follows describes a single T cell receptor (beta chain). The method was immunoSEQ multiplex PCR; TCRdb's version includes in-frame clones alone and lacks a portion of them. The repertoire holds approximately 62,000 clones, with around 93% as singletons. The germline V gene encodes CDR1 SNHLY and CDR2 FYNNEI. Trimming cost V 3 bases and J 4 bases; bases outside gene matches: 4. This CDR3 has 16 residues. The sample originates from a study of T cell changes during pregnancy in multiple sclerosis. The specimen was CD8+ T cells from peripheral blood mononuclear cells, collected in the second trimester of pregnancy. V usage is TRBV2 and J usage is TRBJ2-6; 9 nucleotides line up with TRBD1. The TCR comes from a female donor with multiple sclerosis, enrolled in a pregnancy study. The CDR3 is CASSETGGTGANVLTF. The CDR3 region has the DNA TGTGCCAGCAGTGAGACAGGGGGGACCGGGGCCAACGTCCTGACTTTC.